This T cell receptor (beta chain) emerged from a study of T cell repertoires in cytomegalovirus infection. Looking at the study overall: Shared public TCR beta signatures pointed to both CMV infection and a matching HLA type.

Turning to this clonotype: The antigen is not known.

Study-level results: CMV-specific TCR beta clonotypes restricted by HLA-C dominated the ex vivo response. Carriers of CMV plus the relevant HLA were identified by cumulative public TCR beta family frequency.

The CDR3 contains 14 residues. Trimming left V 6 bases short and J 5 bases short, with 19 bases between. Germline V lookup: CDR1 DFQATT, CDR2 SNEGSKA (reference sequence). Each CDR3 protein gets one entry after TCRdb re-called the reads with MiXCR. The sample includes around 450,000 distinct CDR3 sequences, roughly 12% seen only once; the top ten take roughly 10%. The sequencing input was PBMCs. The chain employs TRBV20-1 and TRBJ1-1; TRBD1 is a possible D gene (5 bases). The TCR sequence derives from a human donor in good health (CMV status not recorded). Some clones in this sample may be carry-over from other donors' samples. The CDR3 coding sequence is TGCAGTGCGAGATACGGGGCGGCGGGGACTGAAGCTTTCTTT. It is translated as CSARYGAAGTEAFF.